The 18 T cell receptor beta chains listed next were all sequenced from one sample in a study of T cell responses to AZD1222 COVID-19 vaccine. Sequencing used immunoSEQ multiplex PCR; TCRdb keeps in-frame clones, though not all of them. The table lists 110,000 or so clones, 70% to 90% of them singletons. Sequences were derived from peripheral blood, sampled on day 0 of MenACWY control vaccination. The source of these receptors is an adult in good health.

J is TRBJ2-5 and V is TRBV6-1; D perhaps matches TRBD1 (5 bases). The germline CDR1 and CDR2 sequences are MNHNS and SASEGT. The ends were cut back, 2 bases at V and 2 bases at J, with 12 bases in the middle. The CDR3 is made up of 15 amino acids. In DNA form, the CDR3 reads TGTGCCAGCAGTGAACAGGGTTTGGTACAAGAGACCCAGTACTTC. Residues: CASSEQGLVQETQYF.

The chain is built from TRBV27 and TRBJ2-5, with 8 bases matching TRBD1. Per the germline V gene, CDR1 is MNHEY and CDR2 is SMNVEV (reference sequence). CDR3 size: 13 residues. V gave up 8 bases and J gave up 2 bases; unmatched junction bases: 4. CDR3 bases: TGTGCCAGCCGGACAGGGAAACAAGAGACCCAGTACTTC. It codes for CASRTGKQETQYF.

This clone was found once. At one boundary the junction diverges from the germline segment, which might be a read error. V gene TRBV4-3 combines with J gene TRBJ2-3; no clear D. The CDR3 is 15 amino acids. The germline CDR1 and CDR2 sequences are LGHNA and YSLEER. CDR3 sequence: CASSEDWKDTDTQYF. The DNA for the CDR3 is TGCGCCAGCAGCGAAGACTGGAAAGACACAGATACGCAGTATTTT.

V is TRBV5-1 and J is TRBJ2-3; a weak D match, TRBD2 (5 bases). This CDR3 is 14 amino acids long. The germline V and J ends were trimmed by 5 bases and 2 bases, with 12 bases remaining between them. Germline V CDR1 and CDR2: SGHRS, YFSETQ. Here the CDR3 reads CASRESGNTDTQYF. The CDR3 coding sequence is TGCGCCAGCAGAGAGAGCGGCAACACAGATACGCAGTATTTT.

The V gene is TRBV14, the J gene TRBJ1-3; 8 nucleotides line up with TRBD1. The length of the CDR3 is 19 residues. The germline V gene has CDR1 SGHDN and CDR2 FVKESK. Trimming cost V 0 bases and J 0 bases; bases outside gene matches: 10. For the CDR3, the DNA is TGTGCCAGCAGCCAAGAACCGGGACAGGTGGTTAGCTCTGGAAACACCATATATTTT. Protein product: CASSQEPGQVVSSGNTIYF.

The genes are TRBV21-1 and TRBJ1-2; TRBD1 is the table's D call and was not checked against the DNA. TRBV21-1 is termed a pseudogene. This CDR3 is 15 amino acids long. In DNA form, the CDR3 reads TGTGCCAGCAGCACCCAGGTGGCCCCACTTAATGGCTACACCTTC. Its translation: CASSTQVAPLNGYTF.

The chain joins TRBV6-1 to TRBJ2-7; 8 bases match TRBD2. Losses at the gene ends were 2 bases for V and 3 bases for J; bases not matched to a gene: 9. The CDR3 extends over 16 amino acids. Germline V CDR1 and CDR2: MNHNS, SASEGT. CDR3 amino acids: CASSETQGAGVYEQYF. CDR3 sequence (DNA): TGTGCCAGCAGTGAAACTCAGGGAGCGGGAGTCTACGAGCAGTACTTC.

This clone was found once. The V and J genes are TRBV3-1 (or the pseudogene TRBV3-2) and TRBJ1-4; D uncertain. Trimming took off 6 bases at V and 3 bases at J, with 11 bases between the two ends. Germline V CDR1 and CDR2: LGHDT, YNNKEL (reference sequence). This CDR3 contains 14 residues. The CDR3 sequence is CASRPMGSNEKLFF. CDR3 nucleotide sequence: TGTGCCAGCAGGCCAATGGGATCTAATGAAAAACTGTTTTTT.

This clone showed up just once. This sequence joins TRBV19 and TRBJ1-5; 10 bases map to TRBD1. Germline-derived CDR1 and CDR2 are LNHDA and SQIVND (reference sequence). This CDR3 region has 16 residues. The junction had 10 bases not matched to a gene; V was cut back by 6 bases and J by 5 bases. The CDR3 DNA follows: TGTGCCAGTAGCCGAGGGGCGGGACAGGGGTATCAGCCCCAGCATTTT. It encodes CASSRGAGQGYQPQHF.

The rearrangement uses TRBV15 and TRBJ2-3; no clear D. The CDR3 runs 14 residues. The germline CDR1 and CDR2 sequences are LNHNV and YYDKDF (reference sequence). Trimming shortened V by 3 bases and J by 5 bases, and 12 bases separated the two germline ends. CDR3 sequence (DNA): TGTGCCACCAGCAGGCCAGTGGGGTTAGATACGCAGTATTTT. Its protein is CATSRPVGLDTQYF.

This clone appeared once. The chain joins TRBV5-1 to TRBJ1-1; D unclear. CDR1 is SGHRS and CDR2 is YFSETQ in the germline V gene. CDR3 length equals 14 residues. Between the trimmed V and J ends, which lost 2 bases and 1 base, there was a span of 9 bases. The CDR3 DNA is TGCGCCAGCAGCTTCTCACGGGAGAACACTGAAGCTTTCTTT. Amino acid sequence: CASSFSRENTEAFF.

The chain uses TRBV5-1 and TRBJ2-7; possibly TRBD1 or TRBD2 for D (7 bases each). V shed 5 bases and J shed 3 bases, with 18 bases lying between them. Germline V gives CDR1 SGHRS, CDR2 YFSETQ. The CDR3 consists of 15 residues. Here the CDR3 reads CASSPGAGQIYEQYF. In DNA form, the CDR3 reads TGCGCCAGCAGTCCGGGAGCGGGACAGATCTACGAGCAGTACTTC.

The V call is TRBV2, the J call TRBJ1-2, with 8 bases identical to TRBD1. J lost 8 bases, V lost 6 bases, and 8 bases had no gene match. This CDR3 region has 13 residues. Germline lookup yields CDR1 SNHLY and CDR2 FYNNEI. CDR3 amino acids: CASRMDRVEGYTF. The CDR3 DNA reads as TGTGCCAGCAGGATGGACAGGGTCGAGGGCTACACCTTC.

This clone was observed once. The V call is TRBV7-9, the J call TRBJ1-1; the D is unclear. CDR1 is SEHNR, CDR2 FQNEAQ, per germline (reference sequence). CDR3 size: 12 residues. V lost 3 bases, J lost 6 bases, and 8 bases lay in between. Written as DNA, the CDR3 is TGTGCCAGCAGCTTTGAGGTGGCTGAAGCTTTCTTT. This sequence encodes CASSFEVAEAFF.

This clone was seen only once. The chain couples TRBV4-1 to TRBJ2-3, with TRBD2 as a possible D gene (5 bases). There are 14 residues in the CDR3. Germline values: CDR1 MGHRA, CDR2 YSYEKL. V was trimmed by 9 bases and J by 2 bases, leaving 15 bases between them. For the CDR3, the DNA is TGCGCCAGTGGGCTGGACTCCCCCACAGATACGCAGTATTTT. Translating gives CASGLDSPTDTQYF.

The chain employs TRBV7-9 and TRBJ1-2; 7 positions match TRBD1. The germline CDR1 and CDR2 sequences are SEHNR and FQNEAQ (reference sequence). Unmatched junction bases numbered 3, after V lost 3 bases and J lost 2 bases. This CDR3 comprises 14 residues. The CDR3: CASSFRDSNYGYTF. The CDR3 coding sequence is TGTGCCAGCAGCTTTCGGGACAGCAACTATGGCTACACCTTC.

The CDR3 here is CASSLGGRLVEAFF. The CDR3 DNA sequence: TGTGCCAGCAGCTTGGGTGGCAGATTAGTTGAAGCTTTCTTT. The genes are TRBV5-4 and TRBJ1-1; D uncertain. This CDR3 has 14 residues. Germline CDR1 reads SGHNT; CDR2 reads YYREEE (reference sequence). Trimming left V 0 bases short and J 7 bases short, with 13 bases between.

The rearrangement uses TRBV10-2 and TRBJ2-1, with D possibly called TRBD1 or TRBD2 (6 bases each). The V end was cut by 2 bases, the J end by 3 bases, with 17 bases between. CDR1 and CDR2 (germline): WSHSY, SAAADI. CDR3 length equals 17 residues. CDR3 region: CASSEGGPRVLYNEQFF. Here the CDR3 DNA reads TGCGCCAGCAGTGAGGGGGGGCCGCGGGTTCTCTACAATGAGCAGTTCTTC.